This T cell receptor beta chain was captured in a study of CD8+CD57+ T cells in acquired aplastic anemia. V was cut by 11 bases and J by 2 bases, with 17 bases left in between. The CDR3 length is 14 residues. The patients chosen for sequencing had shown expansion of CD8+CD57+ cells (detected by flow cytometry). Severe acquired aplastic anemia was present in all patients. Genomic DNA was employed as the template in profiling TCR beta VDJ and CDR3. Each CDR3 protein gets one entry after TCRdb re-called the reads with MiXCR. There are a few hundred thousand distinct CDR3 sequences in the sample; under 40% occur only once, and roughly 0.89% lies in the top ten.

Sequences were obtained from sorted CD4+, CD8+, or CD8+CD57+ T cells (not recorded which) from PBMCs. This receptor was obtained from a human donor with aplastic anemia. The chain is built from TRBV12-3 or TRBV12-4 and TRBJ2-3; unclear D gene. This CDR3 is CAGTLRPATDTQYF. The CDR3 DNA sequence: TGTGCCGGCACTTTACGTCCAGCCACAGATACGCAGTATTTT.